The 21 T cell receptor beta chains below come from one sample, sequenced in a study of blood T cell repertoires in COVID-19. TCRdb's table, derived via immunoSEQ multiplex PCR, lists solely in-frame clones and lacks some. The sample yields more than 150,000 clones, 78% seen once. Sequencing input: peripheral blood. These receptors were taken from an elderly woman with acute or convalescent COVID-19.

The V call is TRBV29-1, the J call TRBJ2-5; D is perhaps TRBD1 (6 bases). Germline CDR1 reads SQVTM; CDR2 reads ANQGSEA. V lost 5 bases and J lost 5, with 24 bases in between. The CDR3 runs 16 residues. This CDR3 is CSVFRPGQTQGETQYF. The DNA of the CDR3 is TGCAGCGTTTTCCGCCCCGGACAGACCCAAGGGGAGACCCAGTACTTC.

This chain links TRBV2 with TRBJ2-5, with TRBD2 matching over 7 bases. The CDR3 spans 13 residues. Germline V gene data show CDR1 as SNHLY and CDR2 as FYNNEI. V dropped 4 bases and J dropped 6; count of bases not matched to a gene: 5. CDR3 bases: TGTGCCAGCAGTGCTGGGCGGGGGAAGACCCAGTACTTC. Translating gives CASSAGRGKTQYF.

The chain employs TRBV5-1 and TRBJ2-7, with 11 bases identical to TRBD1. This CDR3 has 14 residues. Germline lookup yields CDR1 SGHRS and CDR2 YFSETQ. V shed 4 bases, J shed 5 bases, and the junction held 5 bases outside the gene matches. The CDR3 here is CASSEGTGGNEQYF. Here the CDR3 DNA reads TGCGCCAGCAGCGAGGGGACAGGGGGGAACGAGCAGTACTTC.

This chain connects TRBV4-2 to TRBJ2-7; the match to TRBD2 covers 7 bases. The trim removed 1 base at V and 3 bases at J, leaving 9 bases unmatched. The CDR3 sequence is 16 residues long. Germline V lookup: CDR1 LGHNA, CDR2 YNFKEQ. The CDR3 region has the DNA TGTGCCAGCAGCCAAGGAGCTAAGCGGGGCTTCTACGAGCAGTACTTC. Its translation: CASSQGAKRGFYEQYF.

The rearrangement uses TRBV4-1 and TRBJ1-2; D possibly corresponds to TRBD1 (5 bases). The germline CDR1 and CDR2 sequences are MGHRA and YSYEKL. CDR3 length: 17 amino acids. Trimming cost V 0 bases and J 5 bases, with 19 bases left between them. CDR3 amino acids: CASSQEAPPTATYGYTF. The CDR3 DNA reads TGCGCCAGCAGCCAAGAGGCCCCACCGACAGCTACATATGGCTACACCTTC.

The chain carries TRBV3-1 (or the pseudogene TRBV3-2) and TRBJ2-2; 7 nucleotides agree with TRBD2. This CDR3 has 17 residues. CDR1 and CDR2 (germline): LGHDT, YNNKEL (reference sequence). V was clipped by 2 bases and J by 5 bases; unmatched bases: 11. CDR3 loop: CASSQSEGAGETGELFF. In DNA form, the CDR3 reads TGTGCCAGCAGCCAAAGTGAAGGGGCGGGAGAAACCGGGGAGCTGTTTTTT.

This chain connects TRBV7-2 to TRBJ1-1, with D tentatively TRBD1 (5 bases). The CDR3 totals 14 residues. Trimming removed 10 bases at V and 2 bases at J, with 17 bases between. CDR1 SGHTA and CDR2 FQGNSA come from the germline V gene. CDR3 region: CATSRGGGNTEAFF. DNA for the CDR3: TGTGCCACCTCGCGGGGGGGAGGAAACACTGAAGCTTTCTTT.

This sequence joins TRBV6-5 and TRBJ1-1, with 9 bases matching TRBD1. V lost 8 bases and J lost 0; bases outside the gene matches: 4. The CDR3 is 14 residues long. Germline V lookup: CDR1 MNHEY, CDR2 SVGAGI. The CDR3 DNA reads TGTGCCAGCTTTGGACAGGGGCTGAACACTGAAGCTTTCTTT. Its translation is CASFGQGLNTEAFF.

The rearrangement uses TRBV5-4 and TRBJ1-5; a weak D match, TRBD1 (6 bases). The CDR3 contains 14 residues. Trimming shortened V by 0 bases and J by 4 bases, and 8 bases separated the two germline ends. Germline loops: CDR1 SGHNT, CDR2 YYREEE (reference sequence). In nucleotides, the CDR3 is TGTGCCAGCAGCTTGGCGGGACAAAATCAGCCCCAGCATTTT. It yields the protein CASSLAGQNQPQHF.

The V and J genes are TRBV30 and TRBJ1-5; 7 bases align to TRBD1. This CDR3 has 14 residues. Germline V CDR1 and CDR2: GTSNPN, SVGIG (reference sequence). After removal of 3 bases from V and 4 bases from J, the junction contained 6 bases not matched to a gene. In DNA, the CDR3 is TGTGCCTGGAGCGACACAGGGGTTAATCAGCCCCAGCATTTT. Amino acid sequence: CAWSDTGVNQPQHF.

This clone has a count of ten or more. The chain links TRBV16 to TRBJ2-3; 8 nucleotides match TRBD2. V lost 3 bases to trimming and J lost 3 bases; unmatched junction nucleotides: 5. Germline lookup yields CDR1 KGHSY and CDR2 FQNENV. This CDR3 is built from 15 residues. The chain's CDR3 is CASSQISGRTDTQYF. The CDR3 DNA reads TGTGCCAGCAGCCAGATCAGCGGGAGAACAGATACGCAGTATTTT.

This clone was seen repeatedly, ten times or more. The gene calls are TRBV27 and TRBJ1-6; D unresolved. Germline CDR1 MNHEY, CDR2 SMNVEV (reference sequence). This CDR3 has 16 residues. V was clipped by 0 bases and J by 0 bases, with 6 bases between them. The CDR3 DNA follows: TGTGCCAGCAGTTTATCAGGGAGCTCCTATAATTCACCCCTCCACTTT. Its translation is CASSLSGSSYNSPLHF.

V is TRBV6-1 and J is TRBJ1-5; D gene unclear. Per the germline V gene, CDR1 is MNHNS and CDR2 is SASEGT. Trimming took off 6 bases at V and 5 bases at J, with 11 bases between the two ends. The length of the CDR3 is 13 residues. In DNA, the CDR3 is TGTGCCAGCAGCGTCAGACTCGATCAGCCCCAGCATTTT. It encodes CASSVRLDQPQHF.

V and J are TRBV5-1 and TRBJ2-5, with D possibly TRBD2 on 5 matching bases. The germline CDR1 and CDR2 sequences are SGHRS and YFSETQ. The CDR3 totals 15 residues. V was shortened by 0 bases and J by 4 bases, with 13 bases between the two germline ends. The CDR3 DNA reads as TGCGCCAGCAGCTTGGTTCCGGGAAGCGTAGAGACCCAGTACTTC. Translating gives CASSLVPGSVETQYF.

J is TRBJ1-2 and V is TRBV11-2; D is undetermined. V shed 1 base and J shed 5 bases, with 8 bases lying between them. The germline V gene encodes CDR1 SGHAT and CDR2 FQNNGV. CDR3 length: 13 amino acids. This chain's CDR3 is CASSLAGQYGYTF. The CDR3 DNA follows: TGTGCCAGCAGCTTAGCTGGCCAGTATGGCTACACCTTC.

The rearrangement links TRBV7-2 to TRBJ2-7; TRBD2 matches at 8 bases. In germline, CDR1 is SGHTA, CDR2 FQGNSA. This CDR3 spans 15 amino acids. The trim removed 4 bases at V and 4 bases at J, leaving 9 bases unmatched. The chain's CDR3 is CASSSSGSGTYEQYF. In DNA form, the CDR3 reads TGTGCCAGCAGCTCAAGCGGGAGCGGAACATACGAGCAGTACTTC.

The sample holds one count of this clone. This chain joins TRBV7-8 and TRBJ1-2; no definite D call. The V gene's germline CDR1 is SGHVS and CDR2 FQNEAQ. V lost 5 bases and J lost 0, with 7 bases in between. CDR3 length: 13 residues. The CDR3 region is CASSDGTNYGYTF. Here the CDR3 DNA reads TGTGCCAGCAGCGACGGGACTAACTATGGCTACACCTTC.

This CDR3 is CASSQSGNEKLFF. The CDR3 nucleotides read TGTGCCAGCAGCCAATCGGGCAATGAAAAACTGTTTTTT. This chain joins TRBV16 and TRBJ1-4, with D hard to call. V was cut by 0 bases and J by 5 bases, with 4 bases left in between. CDR3 length: 13 amino acids. Germline loops: CDR1 KGHSY, CDR2 FQNENV.

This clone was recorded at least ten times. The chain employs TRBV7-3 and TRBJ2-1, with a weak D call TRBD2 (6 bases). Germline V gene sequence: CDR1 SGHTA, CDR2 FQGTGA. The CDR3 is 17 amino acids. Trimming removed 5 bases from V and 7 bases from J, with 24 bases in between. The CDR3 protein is CASSPSSTSRRGNEQFF. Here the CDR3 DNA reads TGTGCCAGCAGCCCGAGCAGCACTAGCAGACGGGGGAATGAGCAGTTCTTC.

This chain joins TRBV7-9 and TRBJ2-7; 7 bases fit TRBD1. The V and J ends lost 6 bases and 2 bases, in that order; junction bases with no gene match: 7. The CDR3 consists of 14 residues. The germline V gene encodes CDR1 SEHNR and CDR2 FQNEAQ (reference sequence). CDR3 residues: CASSPRTGTYEQYF. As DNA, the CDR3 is TGTGCCAGCAGTCCACGGACAGGCACCTACGAGCAGTACTTC.

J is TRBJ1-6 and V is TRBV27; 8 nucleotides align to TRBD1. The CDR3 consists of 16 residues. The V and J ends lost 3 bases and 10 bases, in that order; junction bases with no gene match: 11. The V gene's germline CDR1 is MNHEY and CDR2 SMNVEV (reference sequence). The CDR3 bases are TGTGCCAGCAGTTTCCTCGACAGGGGCCGGGGATCACCCCTCCACTTT. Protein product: CASSFLDRGRGSPLHF.